The sequence of this T cell receptor (beta chain) was determined in a study of blood T cell repertoires in COVID-19. As for the study in general: The cDNA or gDNA used as material had been derived from T cells, B-cell-depleted T cells, or PBMCs.

Trimming took off 0 bases at V and 8 bases at J, with 12 bases between the two ends. From germline, CDR1 is SGDLS and CDR2 YYNGEE. The CDR3 totals 15 residues. TCRdb's copy holds only in-frame clones and misses some; the assay was immunoSEQ multiplex PCR. In the table there are about 500,000 clones, around 90% of which are singletons. This study enrolled people aged about 18 to 100 from 24 US geographic areas. Each participant's cohort was designated according to participant-reported clinical history. Sample: PBMCs or T cells enriched from blood (not recorded which). The gene calls are TRBV9 and TRBJ1-6, with D possibly matching TRBD1 (6 bases). The receptor comes from a young woman who had recovered from COVID-19. The CDR3 reads CASSVERTEDSPLHF. CDR3 in DNA: TGTGCCAGCAGCGTAGAGAGGACAGAGGATTCACCCCTCCACTTT. Filled out from reference TRBV9 and TRBJ1-6, the complete variable domain reads DSGVTQTPKHLITATGQRVTLRCSPRSGDLSVYWYQQSLDQGLQFLIQYYNGEERAKGNILERFSAQQFPDLHSELNLSSLELGDSALYFCASSVERTEDSPLHFGNGTRLTVT.